This T cell receptor beta chain was profiled in a study of T cells in Graves' hyperthyroidism and ophthalmopathy. Study overall: It was at initial diagnosis, before any treatment, that peripheral blood was collected.

Absent ophthalmopathy progression within 18 months defined stable Graves' hyperthyroidism. For the diagnoses, clinical symptoms, serum thyroxine and TRAb, thyroid ultrasound and orbital computed tomography were used. This CDR3 spans 15 amino acids. With V trimmed by 8 bases and J by 2 bases, 6 bases remained unmatched. CDR1 is MNHNS, CDR2 SASEGT, per germline. This clonotype was seen only a few times. TCR beta CDR3 sequences were amplified from RNA transcripts. TCR CDR3 underwent first-round RT-PCR with the HTBI primer set. TCRdb processed the multiplex PCR reads anew with MiXCR; each CDR3 protein has one entry. Seen here are about 480,000 distinct CDR3 sequences, 14% observed once, and the top ten hold around 17%.

Sequenced material: blood. The chain is built from TRBV6-1 and TRBJ2-1; 10 bases map to TRBD2. The receptor was isolated from a woman under 30 with Graves' hyperthyroidism. The CDR3 DNA sequence: TGTGCCAGCGGATATACTAGCGGGACCTACAATGAGCAGTTCTTC. This encodes CASGYTSGTYNEQFF.